The 19 T cell receptor beta chains below were found in one sample sequenced in a study of T cells of healthy individuals. TCRdb redid the calling of the 5' RACE reads with MiXCR, one entry per CDR3 protein. The data contain about 96,000 distinct CDR3 sequences, approximately 18% of them singletons. These receptors were taken from a human donor in good health.

There are many counts of this clonotype. The chain joins TRBV10-3 to TRBJ2-5; 14 nucleotides match TRBD2. V lost 10 bases to trimming and J lost 1 base; unmatched junction nucleotides: 11. Germline V CDR1 and CDR2: ENHRY, SYGVKD. The CDR3 runs to 17 residues. The CDR3 loop reads CATETSGRAWAQETQYF. CDR3 coding DNA: TGTGCCACAGAGACTAGCGGGAGGGCTTGGGCCCAAGAGACCCAGTACTTC.

This clonotype was counted a few times. V and J are TRBV7-2 and TRBJ2-7; 10 nucleotides match TRBD2. Germline-derived CDR1 and CDR2 are SGHTA and FQGNSA. The CDR3 loop spans 16 amino acids. The V gene end was trimmed by 5 bases and the J gene end by 8 bases; junction bases not matched to a gene: 15. The CDR3 DNA follows: TGTGCCAGCAGCCAGCCCTCTAGCGGGGGACCCAGGAAGCAGTACTTC. Translating gives CASSQPSSGGPRKQYF.

The gene calls are TRBV20-1 and TRBJ1-5; unclear D gene. CDR1 is DFQATT and CDR2 is SNEGSKA in the germline V gene (reference sequence). The CDR3 runs 12 residues. Trimming removed 3 bases at V and 10 bases at J, with 13 bases between. The CDR3 reads CSASGSGLPQHF. In DNA form, the CDR3 reads TGCAGTGCTAGTGGGTCGGGCTTACCCCAGCATTTT.

The chain joins TRBV12-5 to TRBJ2-7; 8 bases are shared with TRBD1. The CDR3 is 18 amino acids. Germline CDR1 and CDR2: LGHNT and FRNRAP. V was clipped by 5 bases and J by 0 bases; unmatched bases: 15. CDR3 nucleotides: TGTGCTAGTGGTCCTCCGGACAGGGCTTCTCTCGTCTCCTACGAGCAGTACTTC. Its translation: CASGPPDRASLVSYEQYF.

This clonotype has just a few counts. The chain employs TRBV2 and TRBJ2-5, with D possibly being TRBD1 (5 bases). The V end lost 4 bases, the J end lost 4 bases, and 19 bases lay between the germline ends. Germline loops: CDR1 SNHLY, CDR2 FYNNEI. The CDR3 is 16 residues long. This CDR3 is CASSVRNWGERETQYF. The CDR3 DNA reads as TGTGCCAGCAGTGTTAGGAATTGGGGCGAACGAGAGACCCAGTACTTC. Full variable domain (missing parts from reference TRBV2 and TRBJ2-5): EPEVTQTPSHQVTQMGQEVILRCVPISNHLYFYWYRQILGQKVEFLVSFYNNEISEKSEIFDDQFSVERPDGSNFTLKIRSTKLEDSAMYFCASSVRNWGERETQYFGPGTRLLVL.

This clonotype was seen ten or more times. The gene calls are TRBV18 and TRBJ1-2; D uncertain. V was cut by 2 bases and J by 1 base, with 8 bases left in between. CDR1 and CDR2 (germline): KGHSH, LQKENI. This CDR3 has 14 residues. The CDR3 bases are TGTGCCAGCTCACCAAGCGGGAGTAACTATGGCTACACCTTC. Its translation is CASSPSGSNYGYTF.

This clonotype has more than one count but fewer than ten. This chain links TRBV10-3 with TRBJ1-4; 9 nucleotides agree with TRBD1. V gave up 7 bases and J gave up 7 bases; unmatched junction bases: 25. The CDR3 is made up of 20 amino acids. Germline-derived CDR1 and CDR2 are ENHRY and SYGVKD. The CDR3 DNA reads TGTGCCATCACTCTAGAACAGGACAGGGGCACTGGTAGAGACTCTGAAAAACTGTTTTTT. Residues: CAITLEQDRGTGRDSEKLFF.

The sample holds a few counts of this clonotype. This sequence joins TRBV28 and TRBJ1-6; D is uncertain. Trimming removed 6 bases at V and 7 bases at J, with 16 bases between. The germline gives CDR1 MDHEN, CDR2 SYDVKM. This CDR3 region has 15 residues. This CDR3 reads CASSPLGQGNSPLHF. The CDR3, as DNA: TGTGCCAGCAGCCCCCTGGGCCAAGGGAATTCACCCCTCCACTTT.

Ten or more counts support this clonotype. The rearrangement links TRBV12-3 or TRBV12-4 to TRBJ2-1, with D tentatively TRBD2 (5 bases). CDR3 size: 12 residues. V was cut by 8 bases and J by 3 bases, with 8 bases left in between. The DNA for the CDR3 is TGTGCCAGCGGAGGAAACTACAATGAGCAGTTCTTC. It translates to CASGGNYNEQFF.

This clonotype was counted at least ten times. This chain links TRBV20-1 with TRBJ2-1; no clear D gene. V was trimmed by 6 bases and J by 6 bases, leaving 18 bases between them. Germline CDR1 DFQATT, CDR2 SNEGSKA (reference sequence). The CDR3 has 14 residues. This chain's CDR3 is CSAERYSASNEQFF. CDR3 nucleotide sequence: TGCAGTGCCGAGCGATACTCTGCCAGCAATGAGCAGTTCTTC.

This clonotype was detected a few times. This chain joins TRBV6-2 or TRBV6-3 and TRBJ2-6; D is uncertain. Germline values: CDR1 MNHEY, CDR2 SVGEGT. V lost 0 bases and J lost 2, with 8 bases in between. There are 16 residues in the CDR3. CDR3 region: CASSYSSQPGANVLTF. The CDR3 DNA reads TGTGCCAGCAGTTACTCGAGCCAGCCTGGGGCCAACGTCCTGACTTTC.

The sample holds many counts of this clonotype. The chain uses TRBV7-6 and TRBJ2-3, with D perhaps matching TRBD2 (6 bases). The CDR3 length is 15 residues. The germline V gene encodes CDR1 SGHVS and CDR2 FNYEAQ. V was pared by 3 bases and J by 4 bases, with 14 bases between. The CDR3 sequence is CASSFFQGGSDTQYF. The CDR3, as DNA: TGTGCCAGCAGCTTTTTCCAGGGAGGATCAGATACGCAGTATTTT.

This clonotype was picked up a small number of times. The J gene is TRBJ2-5, the V gene TRBV11-3; 8 bases agree with TRBD2. Trimming removed 5 bases from V and 5 bases from J; junction bases left unmatched: 10. This CDR3 is built from 15 residues. Germline V CDR1 and CDR2: SGHNT, YENEEA. CDR3 DNA sequence: TGTGCCAGCAGCCTGGGACTAGACTCTTCGGAGACCCAGTACTTC. Encoded protein: CASSLGLDSSETQYF. The whole variable domain, remainder taken from reference TRBV11-3 and TRBJ2-5, is EAGVVQSPRYKIIEKKQPVAFWCNPISGHNTLYWYLQNLGQGPELLIRYENEEAVDDSQLPKDRFSAERLKGVDSTLKIQPAELGDSAVYLCASSLGLDSSETQYFGPGTRLLVL.

CDR3 in amino acids: CASNQGQGNTEAFF. The DNA of the CDR3 is TGCGCCAGCAACCAAGGACAGGGAAACACTGAAGCTTTCTTT. The chain uses TRBV5-1 and TRBJ1-1, with TRBD1 matching 8 bases. Germline values: CDR1 SGHRS, CDR2 YFSETQ. V lost 6 bases, J lost 2 bases, and 6 bases stayed unmatched. The CDR3 runs to 14 residues.

V is TRBV7-9 and J is TRBJ2-2, with no clear D. Trimming removed 3 bases at V and 0 bases at J, with 8 bases between. Germline CDR1 reads SEHNR; CDR2 reads FQNEAQ (reference sequence). The length of the CDR3 is 15 residues. The CDR3 sequence: CASSFSVANTGELFF. The CDR3 DNA reads TGTGCCAGCAGCTTCTCGGTAGCGAACACCGGGGAGCTGTTTTTT. Full variable domain (missing parts from reference TRBV7-9 and TRBJ2-2): DTGVSQNPRHKITKRGQNVTFRCDPISEHNRLYWYRQTLGQGPEFLTYFQNEAQLEKSRLLSDRFSAERPKGSFSTLEIQRTEQGDSAMYLCASSFSVANTGELFFGEGSRLTVL.

Many counts were recorded for this clonotype. The chain joins TRBV19 to TRBJ2-7; D is uncertain. The CDR3 runs to 17 residues. Trimming pared 3 bases from V and 6 bases from J, leaving 24 bases between. CDR1 and CDR2 (germline): LNHDA, SQIVND (reference sequence). For the CDR3, the DNA is TGTGCCAGTAGTATCGGGTTTAAGGACGAGGTAGGATCCGAGCAGTACTTC. The encoded protein is CASSIGFKDEVGSEQYF.

V usage is TRBV28 and J usage is TRBJ2-1; 7 bases fit TRBD2. Germline-derived CDR1 and CDR2 are MDHEN and SYDVKM. V shed 3 bases, J shed 6 bases, and the junction held 8 bases outside the gene matches. CDR3 size: 15 residues. CDR3 sequence reads: CASSLETSIFNEQFF. CDR3 DNA sequence: TGTGCCAGCAGTTTGGAGACTAGCATCTTCAATGAGCAGTTCTTC.

In this sample, this clonotype turned up a few times. CDR3 protein: CASSQEPPTGRLYNEQFF. DNA for the CDR3: TGCGCCAGCAGCCAAGAACCACCTACCGGCCGGTTGTACAATGAGCAGTTCTTC. V gene TRBV4-1 combines with J gene TRBJ2-1; D is unresolved. Trimming took 0 bases from V and 4 from J, leaving 19 bases between them. In germline, CDR1 is MGHRA, CDR2 YSYEKL. The CDR3 loop spans 18 amino acids.

This clonotype has ten or more counts. The chain is built from TRBV18 and TRBJ2-7; 10 nucleotides line up with TRBD1. The length of the CDR3 is 15 residues. Trimming removed 0 bases from V and 3 bases from J; junction bases left unmatched: 2. Germline CDR1 is KGHSH and CDR2 is LQKENI. The CDR3 here is CASSPPGQGNYEQYF. DNA of the CDR3: TGTGCCAGCTCACCACCGGGACAGGGGAACTACGAGCAGTACTTC.